This T cell receptor (beta chain) was sequenced in a study of blood T cell repertoires in COVID-19. Background on the study: Both acute and convalescent COVID-19 samples were obtained from the United States, Italy and Spain. Sources were T cells, B-cell-depleted T cells, or PBMCs; the material itself was cDNA or gDNA.

After removal of 4 bases from V and 4 bases from J, the junction contained 7 bases not matched to a gene. CDR1 is ENHRY and CDR2 is SYGVKD in the germline V gene. CDR3 size: 16 residues. Libraries were prepared by immunoSEQ multiplex PCR; TCRdb keeps only in-frame clonotypes and omits some of them. The sample lists under 300,000 clones, roughly 80% occurring once. The receptor comes from a woman older than 75 with acute or convalescent COVID-19. The sequenced material came from peripheral blood. This chain joins TRBV10-3 and TRBJ2-2; 9 nucleotides align to TRBD1. CDR3 nucleotide sequence: TGTGCCATCAGTGCCTCGGGACAGGGCTTCACCGGGGAGCTGTTTTTT. Translating gives CAISASGQGFTGELFF.